Listed here is a single TCR beta chain. Its antigen remains unknown. Within the sample, other DNA sequences also encode this same CDR3. This sample is part of a study of PD-1 blockade in classical Hodgkin lymphoma. As for the study in general: Patients were dosed intravenously with nivolumab at 3 mg/kg every 2 weeks.

Using immunoSEQ multiplex PCR, the repertoire was profiled, and TCRdb retains in-frame clones only, with some absent. The table lists about 29,000 clones, under 85% of them singletons. Each patient relapsed following autologous stem cell transplantation, and prior brentuximab vedotin exposure differed. Patients' outcomes at their best amounted to complete response, partial response or progressive disease. V shed 1 base and J shed 5 bases, with 8 bases lying between them. The germline gives CDR1 KGHSH, CDR2 LQKENI. The CDR3 covers 13 residues. Study results and caveats: Complete responders' baseline diversity resembled that of newly diagnosed patients.

The rearrangement joins TRBV18 to TRBJ2-5; possibly TRBD2 for D (5 bases). The clonotype originates from a human donor with classical Hodgkin lymphoma. Sequences were derived from peripheral blood mononuclear cells (PBMCs), sampled before the second cycle of nivolumab. The CDR3 coding sequence is TGTGCCAGCTCACCACAGGGCGGGGAGACCCAGTACTTC. Its protein is CASSPQGGETQYF.